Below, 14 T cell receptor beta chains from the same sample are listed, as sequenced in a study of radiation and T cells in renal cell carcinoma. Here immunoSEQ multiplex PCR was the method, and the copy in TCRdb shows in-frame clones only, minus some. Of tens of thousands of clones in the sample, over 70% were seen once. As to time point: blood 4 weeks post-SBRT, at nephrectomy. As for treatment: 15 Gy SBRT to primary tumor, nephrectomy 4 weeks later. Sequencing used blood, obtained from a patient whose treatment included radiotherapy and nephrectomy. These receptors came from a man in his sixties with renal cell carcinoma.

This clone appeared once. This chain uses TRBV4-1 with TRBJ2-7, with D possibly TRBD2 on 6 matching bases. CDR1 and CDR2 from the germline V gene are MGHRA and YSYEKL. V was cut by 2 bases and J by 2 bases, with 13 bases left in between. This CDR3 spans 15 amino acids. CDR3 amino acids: CASSQPGLGPYEQYF. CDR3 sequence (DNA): TGCGCCAGCAGCCAACCGGGACTGGGACCCTACGAGCAGTACTTC.

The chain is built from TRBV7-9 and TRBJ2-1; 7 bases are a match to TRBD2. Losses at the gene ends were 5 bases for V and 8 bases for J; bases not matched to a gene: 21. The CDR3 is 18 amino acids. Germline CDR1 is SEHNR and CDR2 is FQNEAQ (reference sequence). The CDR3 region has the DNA TGTGCCAGCAGCGTAGGAGTCCAGCTAGCGGAAGACGGGGATGAGCAGTTCTTC. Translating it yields CASSVGVQLAEDGDEQFF.

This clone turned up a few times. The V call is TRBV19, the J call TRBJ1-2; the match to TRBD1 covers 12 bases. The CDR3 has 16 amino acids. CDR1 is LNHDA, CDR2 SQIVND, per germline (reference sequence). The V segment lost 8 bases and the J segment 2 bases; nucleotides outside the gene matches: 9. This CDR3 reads CASGGDRGRLNYGYTF. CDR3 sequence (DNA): TGTGCCAGTGGAGGGGACAGGGGGCGTTTGAACTATGGCTACACCTTC.

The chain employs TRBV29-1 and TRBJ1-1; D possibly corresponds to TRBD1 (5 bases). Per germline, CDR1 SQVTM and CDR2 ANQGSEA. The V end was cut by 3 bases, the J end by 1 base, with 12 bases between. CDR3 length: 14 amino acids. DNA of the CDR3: TGCAGCGTTGACCAGGGATTGTGGAACACTGAAGCTTTCTTT. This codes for CSVDQGLWNTEAFF.

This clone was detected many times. CDR3 sequence (DNA): TGCGCCAGCAGCTTGGCCCCCCTGAATAATTCACCCCTCCACTTT. Its translation is CASSLAPLNNSPLHF. The chain carries TRBV5-1 and TRBJ1-6; no firm D call. Germline assignment: CDR1 SGHRS and CDR2 YFSETQ. The CDR3 consists of 15 residues. V was trimmed by 0 bases and J by 5 bases, leaving 9 bases between them.

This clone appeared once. CDR3 sequence reads: CASSQDPFTDYEQYF. CDR3 coding DNA: TGCGCCAGCAGCCAAGACCCTTTCACGGACTACGAGCAGTACTTC. The chain uses TRBV4-1 and TRBJ2-7; the D is unclear. The length of the CDR3 is 15 residues. Germline V gives CDR1 MGHRA, CDR2 YSYEKL. Trimming shortened V by 0 bases and J by 3 bases, and 12 bases separated the two germline ends.

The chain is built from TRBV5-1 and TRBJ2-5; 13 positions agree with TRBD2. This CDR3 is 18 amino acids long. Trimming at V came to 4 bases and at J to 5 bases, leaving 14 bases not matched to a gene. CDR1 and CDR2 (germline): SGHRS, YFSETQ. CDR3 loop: CASSTGLAGVGGEETQYF. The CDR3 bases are TGCGCCAGCAGCACCGGACTAGCGGGAGTCGGGGGTGAGGAGACCCAGTACTTC.

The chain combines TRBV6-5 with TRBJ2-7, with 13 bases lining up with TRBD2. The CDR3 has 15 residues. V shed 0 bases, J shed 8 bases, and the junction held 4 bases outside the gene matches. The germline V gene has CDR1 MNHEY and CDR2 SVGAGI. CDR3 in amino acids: CASSYSGLAGTKQYF. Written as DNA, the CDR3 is TGTGCCAGCAGTTACTCGGGACTAGCGGGGACAAAGCAGTACTTC.

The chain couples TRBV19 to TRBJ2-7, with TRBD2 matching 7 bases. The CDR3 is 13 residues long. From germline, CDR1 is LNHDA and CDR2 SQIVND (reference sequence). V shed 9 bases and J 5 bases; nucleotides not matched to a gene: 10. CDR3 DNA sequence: TGTGCCAGCAGGGAGGGACCCAAAAACGAGCAGTACTTC. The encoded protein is CASREGPKNEQYF.

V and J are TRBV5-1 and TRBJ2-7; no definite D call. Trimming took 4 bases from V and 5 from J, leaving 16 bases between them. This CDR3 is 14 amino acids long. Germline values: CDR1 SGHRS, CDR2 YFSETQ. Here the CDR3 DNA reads TGCGCCAGCAGCCCACTCAATCGACGACACGAGCAGTACTTC. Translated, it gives CASSPLNRRHEQYF.

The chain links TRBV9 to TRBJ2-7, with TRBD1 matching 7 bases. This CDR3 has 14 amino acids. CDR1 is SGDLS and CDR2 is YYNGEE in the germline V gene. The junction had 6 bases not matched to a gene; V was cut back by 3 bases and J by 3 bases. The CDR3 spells CASSAQGISYEQYF. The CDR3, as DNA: TGTGCCAGCAGCGCACAGGGGATTAGCTACGAGCAGTACTTC.

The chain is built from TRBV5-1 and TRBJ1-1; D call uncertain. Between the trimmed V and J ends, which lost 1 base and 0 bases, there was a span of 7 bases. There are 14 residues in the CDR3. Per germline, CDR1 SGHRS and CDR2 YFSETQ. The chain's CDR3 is CASSLSPMNTEAFF. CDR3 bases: TGCGCCAGCAGCTTGTCTCCAATGAACACTGAAGCTTTCTTT.

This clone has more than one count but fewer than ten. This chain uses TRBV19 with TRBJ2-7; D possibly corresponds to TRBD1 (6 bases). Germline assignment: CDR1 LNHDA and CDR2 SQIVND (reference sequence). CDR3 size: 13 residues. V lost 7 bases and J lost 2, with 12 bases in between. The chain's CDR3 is CASKVRGAYEQYF. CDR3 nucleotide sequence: TGTGCCAGTAAAGTCAGGGGCGCCTACGAGCAGTACTTC.

The DNA for the CDR3 is TGTGCCAGCAGCGTCTGGGGAGGGGGCGAGTATGGCTACACCTTC. This codes for CASSVWGGGEYGYTF. This chain joins TRBV9 and TRBJ1-2; 7 nucleotides agree with TRBD1. CDR3 length: 15 amino acids. The trim removed 2 bases at V and 5 bases at J, leaving 9 bases unmatched. Germline-derived CDR1 and CDR2 are SGDLS and YYNGEE.